This is a list of T cell receptor beta chains from one sample in a study of T cells expressing NK-cell markers. TCRdb re-called the 5' RACE reads, yielding one record per CDR3 amino acid sequence without DNA. The table lists hundreds of thousands of distinct CDR3 sequences. The source material was blood T cells: a sorted CD56 or NKG2C T cell subset, CD4+ or CD8+ T cells, or bulk PBMC T cells (not recorded which). The receptors stem from a woman aged 18 to 75 in good health. Both conserved end residues are part of each CDR3. Each record gives: J gene, V gene, CDR3 protein.

>TRBJ1-5|TRBV4-3
CASSPYRGSSQPQHF
>TRBJ2-2|TRBV5-1
CASSFGGYTTGELFF
>TRBJ1-5|TRBV5-1
CASSPGTGQGDQPQHF
>TRBJ1-6|TRBV5-1
CASRLDNSPLHF
>TRBJ2-4|TRBV19
CASSTQDRSQNIQYF
>TRBJ1-6|TRBV7-2
CASSSDSPLHF
>TRBJ2-2|TRBV15
CATSRDLPTGELFF
>TRBJ1-6|TRBV6-5
CASSYSFQGLSYNSPLHF
>TRBJ2-3|TRBV5-1
CASSLVAEGTDTQYF
>TRBJ2-1|TRBV10-3
CAISAPIPYNEQFF
>TRBJ1-5|TRBV5-6
CASSSGSRSQPQHF
>TRBJ1-1|TRBV30
CAFPSGVGEAFF
>TRBJ1-4|TRBV6-2/TRBV6-3
CASSSSIGGLFF
>TRBJ2-2|TRBV12-3/TRBV12-4
CASSSWDTGELFF
>TRBJ2-1|TRBV5-1
CASSSKSGSYNEQFF
>TRBJ2-5|TRBV15
CATSREGETQYF